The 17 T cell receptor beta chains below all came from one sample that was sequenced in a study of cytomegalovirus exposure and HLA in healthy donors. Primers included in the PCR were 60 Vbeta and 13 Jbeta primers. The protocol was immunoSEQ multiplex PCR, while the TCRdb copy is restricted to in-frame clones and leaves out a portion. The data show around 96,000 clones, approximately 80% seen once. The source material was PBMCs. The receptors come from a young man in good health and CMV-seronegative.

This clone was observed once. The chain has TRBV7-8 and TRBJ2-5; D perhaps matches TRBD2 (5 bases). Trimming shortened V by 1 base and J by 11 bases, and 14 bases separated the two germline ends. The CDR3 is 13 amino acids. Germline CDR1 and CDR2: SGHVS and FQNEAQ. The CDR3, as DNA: TGTGCCAGCAGCTTAGGGCTCGCAAGGGAGCAGTACTTC. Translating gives CASSLGLAREQYF.

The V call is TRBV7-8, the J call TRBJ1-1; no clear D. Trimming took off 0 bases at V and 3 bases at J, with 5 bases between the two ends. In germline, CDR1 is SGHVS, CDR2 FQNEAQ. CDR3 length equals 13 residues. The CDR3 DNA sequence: TGTGCCAGCAGCTTAGCTGGGCACACTGAAGCTTTCTTT. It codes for CASSLAGHTEAFF.

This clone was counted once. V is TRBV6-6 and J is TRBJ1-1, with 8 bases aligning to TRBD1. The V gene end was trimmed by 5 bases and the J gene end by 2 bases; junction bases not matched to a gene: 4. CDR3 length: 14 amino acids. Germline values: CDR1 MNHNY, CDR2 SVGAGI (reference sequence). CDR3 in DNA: TGTGCCAGCAGTCACGGACAGGGAAACACTGAAGCTTTCTTT. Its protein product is CASSHGQGNTEAFF.

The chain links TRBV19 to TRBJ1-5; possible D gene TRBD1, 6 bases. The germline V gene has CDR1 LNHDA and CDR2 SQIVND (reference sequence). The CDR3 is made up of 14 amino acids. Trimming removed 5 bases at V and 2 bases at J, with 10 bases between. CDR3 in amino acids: CASSVQGGNQPQHF. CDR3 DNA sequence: TGTGCCAGTAGTGTACAGGGTGGCAATCAGCCCCAGCATTTT.

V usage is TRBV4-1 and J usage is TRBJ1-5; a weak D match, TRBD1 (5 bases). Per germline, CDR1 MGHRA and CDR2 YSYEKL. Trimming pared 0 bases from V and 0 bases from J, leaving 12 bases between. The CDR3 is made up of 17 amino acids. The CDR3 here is CASSQDGGTYSNQPQHF. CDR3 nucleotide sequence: TGCGCCAGCAGCCAAGATGGGGGGACGTATAGCAATCAGCCCCAGCATTTT.

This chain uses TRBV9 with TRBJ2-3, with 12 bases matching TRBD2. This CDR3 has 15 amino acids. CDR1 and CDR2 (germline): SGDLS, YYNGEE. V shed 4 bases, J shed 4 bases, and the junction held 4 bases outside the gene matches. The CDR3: CASSPSGGASDTQYF. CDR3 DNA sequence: TGTGCCAGCAGCCCTAGCGGGGGGGCCTCAGATACGCAGTATTTT.

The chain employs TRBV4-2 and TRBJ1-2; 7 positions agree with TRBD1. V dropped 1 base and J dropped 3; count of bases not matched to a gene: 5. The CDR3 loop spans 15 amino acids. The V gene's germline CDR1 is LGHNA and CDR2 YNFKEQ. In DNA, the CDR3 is TGTGCCAGCAGCCAAGTAGGGGGCGATTACTATGGCTACACCTTC. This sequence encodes CASSQVGGDYYGYTF.

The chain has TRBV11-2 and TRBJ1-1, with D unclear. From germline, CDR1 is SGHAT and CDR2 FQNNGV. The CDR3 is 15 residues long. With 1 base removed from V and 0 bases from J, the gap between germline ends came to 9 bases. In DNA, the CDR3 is TGTGCCAGCAGCTTAGTTTCAGTAATGAACACTGAAGCTTTCTTT. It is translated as CASSLVSVMNTEAFF.

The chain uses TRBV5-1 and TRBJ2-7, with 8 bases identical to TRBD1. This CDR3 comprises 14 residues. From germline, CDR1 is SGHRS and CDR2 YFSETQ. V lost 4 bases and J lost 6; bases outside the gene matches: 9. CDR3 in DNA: TGCGCCAGCAGCCCCTGGCAGGGGGCACTCGAGCAGTACTTC. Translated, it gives CASSPWQGALEQYF.

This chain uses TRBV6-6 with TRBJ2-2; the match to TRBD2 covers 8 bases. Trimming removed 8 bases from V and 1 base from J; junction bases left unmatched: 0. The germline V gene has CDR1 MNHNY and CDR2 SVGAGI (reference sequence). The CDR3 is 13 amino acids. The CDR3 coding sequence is TGTGCCAGCCGGGGGGGGAACACCGGGGAGCTGTTTTTT. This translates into CASRGGNTGELFF.

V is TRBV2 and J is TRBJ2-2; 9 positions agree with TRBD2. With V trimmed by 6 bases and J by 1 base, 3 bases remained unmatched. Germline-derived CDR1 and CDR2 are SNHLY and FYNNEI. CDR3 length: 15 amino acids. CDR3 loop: CASSPLAGNTGELFF. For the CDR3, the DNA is TGTGCCAGCAGCCCACTAGCGGGGAACACCGGGGAGCTGTTTTTT.

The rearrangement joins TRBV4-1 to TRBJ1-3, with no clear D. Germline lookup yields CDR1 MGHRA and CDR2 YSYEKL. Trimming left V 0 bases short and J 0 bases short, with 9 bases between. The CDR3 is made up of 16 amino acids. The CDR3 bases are TGCGCCAGCAGCCAAGATGCCGGAGCCTCTGGAAACACCATATATTTT. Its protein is CASSQDAGASGNTIYF.

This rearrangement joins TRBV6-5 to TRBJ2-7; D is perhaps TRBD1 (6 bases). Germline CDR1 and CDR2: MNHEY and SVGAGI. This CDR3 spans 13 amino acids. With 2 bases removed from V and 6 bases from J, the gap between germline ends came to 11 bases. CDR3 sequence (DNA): TGTGCCAGCAGTTACACCCCGACAGGCGAGCAGTACTTC. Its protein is CASSYTPTGEQYF.

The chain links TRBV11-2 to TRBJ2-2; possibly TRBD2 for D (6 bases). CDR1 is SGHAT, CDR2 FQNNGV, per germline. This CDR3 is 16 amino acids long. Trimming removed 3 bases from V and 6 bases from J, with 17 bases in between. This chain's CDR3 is CASSFLFGTAPGELFF. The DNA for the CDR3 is TGTGCCAGCAGCTTTCTTTTCGGGACTGCCCCCGGGGAGCTGTTTTTT. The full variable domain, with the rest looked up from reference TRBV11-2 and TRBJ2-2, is EAGVAQSPRYKIIEKRQSVAFWCNPISGHATLYWYQQILGQGPKLLIQFQNNGVVDDSQLPKDRFSAERLKGVDSTLKIQPAKLEDSAVYLCASSFLFGTAPGELFFGEGSRLTVL.

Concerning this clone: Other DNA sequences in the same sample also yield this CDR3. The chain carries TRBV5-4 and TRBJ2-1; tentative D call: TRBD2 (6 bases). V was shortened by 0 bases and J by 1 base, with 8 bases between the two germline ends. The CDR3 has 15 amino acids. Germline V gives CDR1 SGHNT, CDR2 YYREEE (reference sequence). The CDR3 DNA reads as TGTGCCAGCAGCTTGGTGGGGGGATCCTACAATGAGCAGTTCTTC. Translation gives CASSLVGGSYNEQFF.

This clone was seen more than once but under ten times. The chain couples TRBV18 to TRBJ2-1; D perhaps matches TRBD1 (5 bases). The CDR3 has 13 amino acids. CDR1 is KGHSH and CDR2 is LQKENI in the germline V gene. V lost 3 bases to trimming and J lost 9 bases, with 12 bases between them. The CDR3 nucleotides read TGTGCCAGCTCACCTACCGTTCAGGGTGAGCAGTTCTTC. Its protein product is CASSPTVQGEQFF.

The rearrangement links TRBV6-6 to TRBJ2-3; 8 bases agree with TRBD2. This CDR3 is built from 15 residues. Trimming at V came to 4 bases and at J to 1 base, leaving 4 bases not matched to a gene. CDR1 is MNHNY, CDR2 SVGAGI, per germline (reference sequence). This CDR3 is CASSFTGGGTDTQYF. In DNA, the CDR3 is TGTGCCAGCAGTTTCACGGGGGGGGGCACAGATACGCAGTATTTT.